The T cell receptor (beta chain) described here comes from a study of CD8+ T cells in alopecia areata (dated 2018 in TCRdb). For context, the study as a whole: The treated patients, all with moderate-to-severe alopecia areata, were enrolled in an open-label pilot trial of oral tofacitinib given at 5 to 10 mg twice daily. Tofacitinib was administered for 6 to 18 months, and 6 months of follow-up off drug were then conducted to assess delayed response and recurrence. In treated patients, disease severity was measured using the SALT score, which gives the percentage of scalp surface area affected. In both human patients and the C3H/HeJ mouse model, the study applied high-throughput TCRbeta sequencing to look at T cell clonal expansion in alopecia areata. On the human side, TCRbeta sequencing was run on scalp tissue and on sorted CD4+ and CD8+ peripheral blood T cells from healthy controls and from alopecia areata patients with either patchy or totalis/universalis disease. Biopsies were taken from tofacitinib-treated patients at baseline and at 4 and 24 weeks of treatment, and a later scalp biopsy was taken in several of the tofacitinib-treated patients. Scalp clonality was compared among normal scalp (n=4), patchy alopecia areata scalp (n=8), and alopecia totalis/universalis scalp (n=8). RNA was extracted with the PAXgene miRNA kit for fixed scalp, the miRNeasy kit for PBMCs, and the RNeasy kit for mouse skin. TCRbeta CDR3 regions were amplified by immunoSEQ multiplex PCR using 35 Vbeta forward and 13 Jbeta reverse primers.

From cysteine to phenylalanine, the CDR3 is 12 amino acids long. The kept DNA is CDR3 alone, 36 bases in frame from the first base. V and J are truncated by 7 bases and 7 bases respectively, leaving an intervening sequence of 14 bases. Sequences GTSNPN (CDR1) and SVGIG (CDR2) are obtained from the germline V gene (reference sequence). As regards this clone: The antigen it recognizes is unknown. Nothing much larger sits one base from this clone, and base qualities are not available.

Read against the paper, the sample's time point label means: around 4 weeks on oral tofacitinib. In light of the paper, this sample's treatment or condition label describes: oral pan-JAK inhibitor, 5-10 mg twice daily. Peripheral blood and lesional scalp punch biopsies were obtained from patients with alopecia areata. Human scalp biopsies went straight into PAXgene tissue containers for immediate fixation. Broader findings and caveats from the paper: During tofacitinib treatment, many expanded lesional clones remained in scalp and blood, and this persistence may partly explain relapse after treatment is stopped. Because the treated cohort was small and had just a single nonresponder, larger studies are needed to establish links between baseline CD8+ expansion and response. Scalp clonality and the number of expanded CD8+ clones among the top 100 scalp clones were significantly decreased by tofacitinib. Shared TCR sequences between patients were less evident than in mice, which may be partly attributable to HLA diversity in the patient population. Unlike mouse skin, which is dominated by gammadelta T cells, normal human skin has resident alphabeta T cells that are also sequenced, and this complicates analysis of the scalp TCR repertoire. Compared with normal scalp, lesional scalp, particularly in alopecia totalis/universalis, had higher clonality and more expanded CD8+ clones, which suggests antigenic drive.

The library was built by means of the immunoSEQ multiplex PCR assay. For TCR sequencing, RNA was extracted from every sample and reverse transcribed into cDNA to serve as template. First-strand cDNA was synthesized using SuperScript III with a 2:1 mix of oligo-dT and random hexamers. Amplification bias was assessed with a synthetic immune receptor repertoire, and residual bias was removed computationally. As for the original processing: Raw reads were preprocessed to remove errors, and CDR3 was defined according to IMGT conventions as the region from the conserved cysteine to phenylalanine. Clonality was computed as 1 minus the Shannon entropy, with the entropy normalized by log2 of the number of productive unique TCRs. Scalp TCRbeta sequences were cross-referenced with sorted blood CD4 and CD8 repertoires so that the CD4 or CD8 identity of scalp clones could be inferred. TCRdb obtained this table from immuneACCESS and retained in-frame rearrangements with V and J assigned. These tables miss some clones; where compared with another copy, unresolved V genes account for less than half of the shortfall, and the remainder is unexplained. V and J calls and clone size are as listed in that table; D and trimming were resolved from the DNA. The sample table records under 25,000 clones; 59% of these occur just once. 8% to 10% of the sample lies in the top ten.

This TCR was sampled from a human donor with alopecia areata. The specimen was skin, collected at week 4, from a patient treated with tofacitinib. The chain is made from TRBV30 and TRBJ2-1; the D gene is possibly TRBD1 or TRBD2, with 7 bases matching each. CDR3 loop: CAYAGGGNEQFF. Here is the DNA: TGTGCCTACGCAGGGGGAGGGAATGAGCAGTTCTTC.